This TCR beta chain was found in a study of blood T cell repertoires in COVID-19. Across the whole study: The analysed material was cDNA or gDNA that came from T cells, B-cell-depleted T cells, or PBMCs.

Trimming cost V 1 base and J 1 base, with 4 bases left between them. The length of the CDR3 is 13 residues. In germline, CDR1 is MNHNS, CDR2 SASEGT. As handled by the study authors: From reference gene primer amplification, estimates of nucleated cell counts were derived. TCRdb's copy holds only in-frame clones and misses some; the assay was immunoSEQ multiplex PCR. V and J calls and clone size are copied from that table; D and trimming were computed from the DNA. The sample lists 250,000 to 300,000 clones; 75% to 90% were seen once. This TCR derives from a woman between 50 and 59 years old who had recovered from COVID-19. The sequencing sample was made of peripheral blood. V and J are TRBV6-1 and TRBJ1-2, with D hard to call. The CDR3 region is CASSEDSNYGYTF. The CDR3 DNA sequence: TGTGCCAGCAGTGAAGACAGTAACTATGGCTACACCTTC.